This T cell receptor beta chain was identified during a study of blood T cell repertoires in COVID-19. Germline CDR1 and CDR2: SGHRS and YFSETQ. CDR3 length equals 15 residues. V was pared by 4 bases and J by 3 bases, with 17 bases between. The data were produced by immunoSEQ multiplex PCR, yet TCRdb's version contains in-frame clones alone and is incomplete. This sample carries some 150,000 clones, 76% of them seen once, and the ten largest clones take roughly 4.5%. The rearrangement links TRBV5-1 to TRBJ2-7; D is possibly TRBD2 (6 bases). Sequenced: peripheral blood. This TCR derives from a man between 60 and 75 years old with acute or convalescent COVID-19. The CDR3 reads CASSTGTLNIYEQYF. In DNA form, the CDR3 reads TGCGCCAGCAGCACGGGGACTCTAAACATCTACGAGCAGTACTTC.